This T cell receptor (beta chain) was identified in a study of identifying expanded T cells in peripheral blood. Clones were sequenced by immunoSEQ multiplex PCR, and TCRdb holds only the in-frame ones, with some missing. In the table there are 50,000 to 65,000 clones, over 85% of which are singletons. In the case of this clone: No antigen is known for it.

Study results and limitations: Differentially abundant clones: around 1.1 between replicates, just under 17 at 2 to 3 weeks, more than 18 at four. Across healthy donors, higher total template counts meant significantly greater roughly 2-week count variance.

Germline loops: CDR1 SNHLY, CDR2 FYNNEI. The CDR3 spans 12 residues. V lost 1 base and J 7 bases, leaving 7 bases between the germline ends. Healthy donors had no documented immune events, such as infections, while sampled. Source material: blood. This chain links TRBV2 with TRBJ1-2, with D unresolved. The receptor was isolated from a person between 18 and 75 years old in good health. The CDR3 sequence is CASSEGKVGYTF. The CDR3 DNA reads TGTGCCAGCAGTGAAGGAAAGGTTGGCTACACCTTC.